Each of the 21 T cell receptor beta chains below was sequenced from the same sample in a study of CD8 T cells in Susac syndrome. Random hexamers were used to reverse transcribe the RNA input (about 0.5 to 1 ug). TCRdb reanalysed the immunoSEQ multiplex PCR reads using MiXCR and keeps one entry per CDR3 protein. The sample gives about 430,000 distinct CDR3 sequences, 75% to 90% of which show up once; about 0.1% is in the top ten. The sequenced sample consisted of CD8+ T cells from PBMCs. The receptors stem from a human donor with multiple sclerosis.

The V call is TRBV28, the J call TRBJ2-1; 7 nucleotides match TRBD1. Germline CDR1 MDHEN, CDR2 SYDVKM. V lost 2 bases to trimming and J lost 0 bases; unmatched junction nucleotides: 4. CDR3 length: 16 amino acids. CDR3 DNA sequence: TGTGCCAGCAGTTTAGAGGACAGGAGCTCCTACAATGAGCAGTTCTTC. As protein: CASSLEDRSSYNEQFF.

The chain links TRBV6-1 to TRBJ1-2; no clear D gene. Trimming pared 7 bases from V and 1 base from J, leaving 13 bases between. CDR3 length equals 14 residues. Germline assignment: CDR1 MNHNS and CDR2 SASEGT. DNA of the CDR3: TGTGCCAGCAACAACGGAGTTGATAACTATGGCTACACCTTC. Protein sequence: CASNNGVDNYGYTF.

A single count supports this clonotype. The V gene is TRBV6-5, the J gene TRBJ1-1; 9 bases map to TRBD1. This CDR3 comprises 14 residues. J was trimmed by 3 bases and V by 7 bases; bases with no gene match: 6. CDR1 is MNHEY, CDR2 SVGAGI, per germline. This chain's CDR3 is CASTTTGGDTEAFF. The CDR3 DNA sequence: TGTGCCAGCACCACGACAGGGGGAGACACTGAAGCTTTCTTT.

The CDR3 sequence: CASTGLGWGAPDTQYF. As DNA, the CDR3 is TGTGCCAGCACCGGACTGGGATGGGGGGCGCCAGATACGCAGTATTTT. The chain has TRBV7-9 and TRBJ2-3; perhaps D is TRBD1 or TRBD2 (6 bases each). CDR3 size: 16 residues. Trimming removed 7 bases from V and 4 bases from J, with 21 bases in between. Germline V gene data show CDR1 as SEHNR and CDR2 as FQNEAQ (reference sequence).

The CDR3 protein is CASSRDSNSYEQYF. DNA of the CDR3: TGTGCCAGCAGCCGGGACAGCAACTCCTACGAGCAGTACTTC. The chain employs TRBV12-3 or TRBV12-4 and TRBJ2-7, with TRBD1 matching over 7 bases. After removal of 6 bases from V and 0 bases from J, the junction contained 5 bases not matched to a gene. The CDR3 is 14 amino acids.

The chain has TRBV25-1 and TRBJ1-3; 10 nucleotides match TRBD1. The CDR3 has 16 residues. The V gene's germline CDR1 is MGHDK and CDR2 SYGVNS. V shed 6 bases, J shed 7 bases, and the junction held 12 bases outside the gene matches. The CDR3 nucleotides are TGTGCCAGCAGCGAAGACAGGGGGCCCCTCTTTAACACCATATATTTT. This codes for CASSEDRGPLFNTIYF.

There are a few counts of this clonotype. The genes are TRBV19 and TRBJ2-1; D is undetermined. The CDR3 extends over 15 amino acids. V shed 0 bases and J shed 0 bases, with 6 bases lying between them. CDR1 is LNHDA and CDR2 is SQIVND in the germline V gene (reference sequence). In nucleotides, the CDR3 is TGTGCCAGTAGTATAGAAGGTAGCTCCTACAATGAGCAGTTCTTC. This codes for CASSIEGSSYNEQFF.

As to this clonotype: Sequence at one end of the junction differs from germline and may be a read error. In nucleotides, the CDR3 is TGTGCCCGCAGTCAGGGGACGGGCAATCAGCCCCAGCATTTT. Translation gives CARSQGTGNQPQHF. The gene calls are TRBV6-5 and TRBJ1-5; a weak D match, TRBD1 (6 bases). Germline CDR1 MNHEY, CDR2 SVGAGI. The CDR3 runs 14 residues.

This clonotype turned up a few times. The chain couples TRBV3-1 to TRBJ2-7; D is perhaps TRBD1 (7 bases). The CDR3 covers 14 residues. Germline CDR1 LGHDT, CDR2 YNNKEL (reference sequence). Trimming took off 4 bases at V and 3 bases at J, with 13 bases between the two ends. The CDR3 sequence: CASSPWQGGYEQYF. The CDR3 DNA is TGTGCCAGCAGCCCTTGGCAGGGGGGCTACGAGCAGTACTTC.

V usage is TRBV2 and J usage is TRBJ2-1; D gene ambiguous. The ends were cut back, 1 base at V and 0 bases at J, with 10 bases in the middle. The CDR3 has 16 amino acids. The germline CDR1 and CDR2 sequences are SNHLY and FYNNEI. The CDR3 is CASSEGQFSSYNEQFF. The CDR3 DNA reads TGTGCCAGCAGTGAAGGGCAGTTTAGCTCCTACAATGAGCAGTTCTTC. The entire variable domain, with the rest obtained from reference TRBV2 and TRBJ2-1, is as follows: EPEVTQTPSHQVTQMGQEVILRCVPISNHLYFYWYRQILGQKVEFLVSFYNNEISEKSEIFDDQFSVERPDGSNFTLKIRSTKLEDSAMYFCASSEGQFSSYNEQFFGPGTRLTVL.

V and J are TRBV27 and TRBJ2-7; TRBD2 agrees at 10 bases. V dropped 4 bases and J dropped 3; count of bases not matched to a gene: 3. The CDR3 length is 14 residues. Germline-derived CDR1 and CDR2 are MNHEY and SMNVEV (reference sequence). Here the CDR3 DNA reads TGTGCCAGCAGTTATAGCGGGAGGAGCTACGAGCAGTACTTC. This codes for CASSYSGRSYEQYF.

The rearrangement links TRBV2 to TRBJ1-1; the D gene is possibly TRBD1 (5 bases). Germline V CDR1 and CDR2: SNHLY, FYNNEI. The CDR3 has 13 amino acids. Trimming stripped 4 bases from V and 5 bases from J, with 11 bases between. Written as DNA, the CDR3 is TGTGCCAGCAGTGGCTGGGGCCAGACTGAAGCTTTCTTT. As protein: CASSGWGQTEAFF.

This sequence joins TRBV20-1 and TRBJ2-1; D is uncertain. The CDR3 is made up of 15 amino acids. The V gene's germline CDR1 is DFQATT and CDR2 SNEGSKA (reference sequence). V was pared by 4 bases and J by 3 bases, with 16 bases between. This chain's CDR3 is CSAKPADDNYNEQFF. CDR3 nucleotides: TGCAGTGCTAAACCTGCCGACGACAACTACAATGAGCAGTTCTTC.

The V and J genes are TRBV5-1 and TRBJ2-2, with 10 bases fitting TRBD1. Germline CDR1 reads SGHRS; CDR2 reads YFSETQ. Trimming cost V 1 base and J 5 bases; bases outside gene matches: 5. The CDR3 covers 16 residues. The CDR3 DNA is TGCGCCAGCAGCTTGTTGTGGACAGGGGGAACCGGGGAGCTGTTTTTT. This codes for CASSLLWTGGTGELFF. The variable domain in full, with the rest retrieved from reference TRBV5-1 and TRBJ2-2, is KAGVTQTPRYLIKTRGQQVTLSCSPISGHRSVSWYQQTPGQGLQFLFEYFSETQRNKGNFPGRFSGRQFSNSRSEMNVSTLELGDSALYLCASSLLWTGGTGELFFGEGSRLTVL.

The chain combines TRBV27 with TRBJ2-7; D call uncertain. Germline loops: CDR1 MNHEY, CDR2 SMNVEV (reference sequence). The V end was cut by 0 bases, the J end by 3 bases, with 6 bases between. The CDR3 extends over 13 amino acids. DNA of the CDR3: TGTGCCAGCAGTTTATCTCCCCACTACGAGCAGTACTTC. Protein sequence: CASSLSPHYEQYF.

The J gene is TRBJ2-1, the V gene TRBV3-1; possible D gene TRBD2, 6 bases. V lost 0 bases and J 4 bases, leaving 19 bases between the germline ends. The CDR3 length is 18 residues. Per the germline V gene, CDR1 is LGHDT and CDR2 is YNNKEL (reference sequence). CDR3 coding DNA: TGTGCCAGCAGCCAAGATAATTTGTGGGACTCAATTTACAATGAGCAGTTCTTC. It translates to CASSQDNLWDSIYNEQFF.

V usage is TRBV2 and J usage is TRBJ2-7; D gene ambiguous. The germline V gene encodes CDR1 SNHLY and CDR2 FYNNEI. The CDR3 totals 13 residues. Trimming took 3 bases from V and 2 from J, leaving 8 bases between them. CDR3 residues: CASSDYTTYEQYF. The CDR3 nucleotides are TGTGCCAGCAGTGATTACACCACCTACGAGCAGTACTTC.

The J gene is TRBJ2-5, the V gene TRBV7-6; TRBD2 agrees at 9 bases. There are 16 residues in the CDR3. Germline values: CDR1 SGHVS, CDR2 FNYEAQ. J gave up 4 bases and V 2 bases, and 8 bases lay outside the gene matches. Written as DNA, the CDR3 is TGTGCCAGCAGCTTATCGGCGGGAGGGCCATCAGAGACCCAGTACTTC. Translated: CASSLSAGGPSETQYF. Variable domain in full (rest from reference TRBV7-6 and TRBJ2-5): GAGVSQSPRYKVTKRGQDVALRCDPISGHVSLYWYRQALGQGPEFLTYFNYEAQQDKSGLPNDRFSAERPEGSISTLTIQRTEQRDSAMYRCASSLSAGGPSETQYFGPGTRLLVL.

Turning to this clonotype: This CDR3 fails to terminate in the conserved phenylalanine or tryptophan, so it likely reflects a read error. This chain joins TRBV5-1 and TRBJ2-7; tentatively, D is TRBD2 (6 bases). Trimming removed 2 bases at V and 3 bases at J, with 9 bases between. The CDR3 runs 13 residues. Germline V gene data show CDR1 as SGHRS and CDR2 as YFSETQ. The CDR3 region is CASSFGGSYEQYL. CDR3 nucleotides: TGCGCCAGCAGCTTTGGGGGGAGCTACGAGCAGTACCTC.

This clonotype was seen a few times. Germline and junction disagree at one end, which may indicate a read error. This sequence joins TRBV27 and TRBJ2-1, with no clear D. CDR3 length equals 11 residues. Germline CDR1 MNHEY, CDR2 SMNVEV (reference sequence). The chain's CDR3 is CASSLSDEQFF. CDR3 bases: TGTGCCAGCAGCTTATCCGATGAGCAGTTCTTC.

This clonotype was counted a single time. The chain employs TRBV30 and TRBJ1-2; possibly TRBD1 for D (5 bases). Germline lookup yields CDR1 GTSNPN and CDR2 SVGIG (reference sequence). V lost 5 bases and J lost 1, with 14 bases in between. The CDR3 length is 14 residues. CDR3 bases: TGTGCCTGGGGCGACAGCCACAATAACTATGGCTACACCTTC. This encodes CAWGDSHNNYGYTF.